This is a list of T cell receptor beta chains from one sample in a study of cytomegalovirus exposure and HLA in healthy donors. Sequencing used immunoSEQ multiplex PCR; TCRdb keeps in-frame clones, though not all of them. Altogether fewer than 250,000 clones are present, around 80% being singletons, with the ten largest covering about 6.4%. The sequenced material came from PBMCs. These receptors originate from a man aged 35 to 55 in good health and CMV-seropositive. Each CDR3 is given with its conserved first and last residue. Fields, in order: D gene, J gene, clone size, V gene, CDR3 DNA, CDR3 protein. The D gene is left open where the match is weak. The size of a clone is reported for some rows only, either as once, few or many, or as a class for expanded clones.

TRBD2,TRBJ2-1,-,TRBV19,TGTGCCAGTACCCCTAGCGGCAGTTACAATGAGCAGTTCTTC,CASTPSGSYNEQFF
-,TRBJ2-1,-,TRBV2,TGTGCCAGCAGTGACCGCCTCGAGCCAATCGATGAGCAGTTCTTC,CASSDRLEPIDEQFF
-,TRBJ2-7,-,TRBV12-5,TGTGCTAGTGGTTTCCACCTCGACGGGAGCTCCTACGAGCAGTACTTC,CASGFHLDGSSYEQYF
-,TRBJ1-5,-,TRBV7-2,TGTGCCAGCAGCCCACAGGGCGACAATCAGCCCCAGCATTTT,CASSPQGDNQPQHF
TRBD2,TRBJ2-7,once,TRBV4-1,TGCGCCAGCAGCAAAGACAGCGGGAACGACGAGCAGTACTTC,CASSKDSGNDEQYF
-,TRBJ1-1,-,TRBV30,TGTGCCTGGAGGAAGGGGCTGAACACTGAAGCTTTCTTT,CAWRKGLNTEAFF
TRBD2,TRBJ2-1,-,TRBV9,TGTGCCAGCAGCGTCGATACGGGAATAGCGGGTGAGCAGTTCTTC,CASSVDTGIAGEQFF
-,TRBJ2-3,-,TRBV5-4,TGTGCCAGCAGCTTGGGGAGGGGCACAGATACGCAGTATTTT,CASSLGRGTDTQYF
TRBD2,TRBJ2-5,-,TRBV5-8,TGTGCCAGCAGCCCTGGACTAGCGGGAGGGATAGTAGAGACCCAGTACTTC,CASSPGLAGGIVETQYF
TRBD1,TRBJ2-5,-,TRBV12-5,TGTGCTAGTGGTTTAGGGGGCGGAGAGACCCAGTACTTC,CASGLGGGETQYF
-,TRBJ2-3,-,TRBV6-4,TGTGCCAGCAGTCACGGGAGCGGGAGCACAGATACGCAGTATTTT,CASSHGSGSTDTQYF